This TCR beta chain derives from a study of T cells in Graves' hyperthyroidism and ophthalmopathy. The TCR beta CDR3 regions underwent amplification using RNA transcripts as the source. HTBI primers were the set used in a first-round RT-PCR of the TCR CDR3. TCRdb reanalysed the multiplex PCR reads using MiXCR and keeps one entry per CDR3 protein. Among over 500,000 distinct CDR3 sequences listed, 15% to 20% were seen once. The CDR3 is 12 amino acids. Looked up from germline, CDR1 is SGHNT and CDR2 is YYREEE (reference sequence). V shed 6 bases and J shed 4 bases, with 9 bases lying between them. This clonotype was recorded many times.

This TCR was sampled from a woman aged 25 to 39 with Graves' ophthalmopathy. The chain carries TRBV5-4 and TRBJ2-3; D remains unclear. Specimen: blood. The CDR3 loop is CASNFRSDTQYF. In DNA form, the CDR3 reads TGTGCCAGCAACTTTCGATCAGATACGCAGTATTTT.